A selection of T cell receptor beta chains follows, all from one sample in a study of blood T cell repertoires in COVID-19. The data were produced by immunoSEQ multiplex PCR, yet TCRdb's version contains in-frame clones alone and is incomplete. The sample has some 180,000 clones, approximately 80% seen once. The sample comprised peripheral blood. These receptors originate from a human donor in a cohort sampled during active COVID-19. The CDR3 runs from the conserved cysteine through the conserved F or W. D genes are given only for firm matches. For some rows the clone size is stated as once, few or many, or as a class when expanded; others skip it.

few,TRBJ1-5,TRBD1,TRBV7-9,TGTGCCAGCAGCACCGGACAGGGGGCCCTCCATAGCAATCAGCCCCAGCATTTT,CASSTGQGALHSNQPQHF
-,TRBJ2-7,-,TRBV3-1/TRBV3-2,TGTGCCAGCAGCCAAGCGGGTACCAGCTCCTACGAGCAGTACTTC,CASSQAGTSSYEQYF
-,TRBJ1-1,TRBD1,TRBV29-1,TGCAGCGTTACACGGGACAGGGGAGACACTGAAGCTTTCTTT,CSVTRDRGDTEAFF
-,TRBJ1-1,TRBD1,TRBV7-2,TGTGCCAGCAGCTGGGGCGGGACAGGGAACACTGAAGCTTTCTTT,CASSWGGTGNTEAFF
-,TRBJ1-2,TRBD1,TRBV13,TGTGCCAGCAGCCAAACGACAGGGTATGGCTACACCTTC,CASSQTTGYGYTF
few,TRBJ1-1,TRBD1,TRBV6-5,TGTGCCAGCAGTAGACAGGGACTTGAAGCTTTCTTT,CASSRQGLEAFF
-,TRBJ2-1,TRBD2,TRBV6-4,TGTGCCAGCATCTTGACTAGCGGGGGGGCCTCCTACAATGAGCAGTTCTTC,CASILTSGGASYNEQFF
-,TRBJ1-5,-,TRBV2,TGTGCCAGCAGGGCAGGGTCTCAGCCCCAGCATTTT,CASRAGSQPQHF
-,TRBJ1-2,TRBD1,TRBV7-2,TGTGCCAGCAGCTGGGGACAGGGAGGTGGCTACACCTTC,CASSWGQGGGYTF
-,TRBJ2-5,-,TRBV7-9,TGTGCCAGCAGCGACGGGGCCAGGGGTCGTGAGACCCAGTACTTC,CASSDGARGRETQYF
-,TRBJ2-7,-,TRBV10-3,TGTGCCATCAGTCCCAGTCCTTCCTACGAGCAGTACTTC,CAISPSPSYEQYF
-,TRBJ1-2,-,TRBV7-2,TGTGCCAGCAGCTTAGGTTTCGGAGCTCTCTATGGCTACACCTTC,CASSLGFGALYGYTF
-,TRBJ2-7,-,TRBV18,TGTGCCAGCTCACCAATGCAGGGCCCCAACGAGCAGTACTTC,CASSPMQGPNEQYF
-,TRBJ1-4,-,TRBV9,TGTGCCAGCAGCGTCCAGGGGACCGCGAATGAAAAACTGTTTTTT,CASSVQGTANEKLFF
-,TRBJ2-7,TRBD2,TRBV5-1,TGCGCCAGCAGCGACGGGGGAGGGTACGAGCAGTACTTC,CASSDGGGYEQYF
-,TRBJ2-1,TRBD1,TRBV29-1,TGCAGCGTTGAAGGGACAGGGGGCGGACTTCACAATGAGCAGTTCTTC,CSVEGTGGGLHNEQFF
few,TRBJ2-7,TRBD1,TRBV6-6,TGTGCCAGCAGGCATAATCGGGACAGGGTGTCCGAGCAGTACTTC,CASRHNRDRVSEQYF
-,TRBJ2-7,-,TRBV3-1/TRBV3-2,TGTGCCAGCAGCCAAGATCGAAACTCCGCCTACGAGCAGTACTTC,CASSQDRNSAYEQYF
once,TRBJ1-4,TRBD1,TRBV10-3,TGTGCCATCAGCAGACAGGGTAGAGATGAAAAACTGTTTTTT,CAISRQGRDEKLFF
-,TRBJ1-1,-,TRBV12-3/TRBV12-4,TGTGCCAGCAGTTTAGATCGGGGCACTGAAGCTTTCTTT,CASSLDRGTEAFF
-,TRBJ2-1,-,TRBV6-6,TGTGCCAGCAGTCCGGTCCCGGGATCCTACAATGAGCAGTTCTTC,CASSPVPGSYNEQFF
-,TRBJ1-5,-,TRBV28,TGTGCCAGCAGGCCTTTCCGGGATAGCAATCAGCCCCAGCATTTT,CASRPFRDSNQPQHF
-,TRBJ1-6,TRBD1,TRBV6-5,TGTGCCAGCAGACGGGACAGCCATTCACCCCTCCACTTT,CASRRDSHSPLHF
-,TRBJ1-5,TRBD1,TRBV30,TGTGCCTGGGACAGGGGACGGGGTCAGCCCCAGCATTTT,CAWDRGRGQPQHF
-,TRBJ2-2,-,TRBV5-1,TGCGCCAGCAGCTTGGAACAGCCCGCGAACACCGGGGAGCTGTTTTTT,CASSLEQPANTGELFF
once,TRBJ1-6,-,TRBV19,TGTGCCAGTAGTGAACAGGGTTATCGTTCACCCCTCCACTTT,CASSEQGYRSPLHF
-,TRBJ1-1,-,TRBV3-1/TRBV3-2,TGTGCCAGCAGCCAAGATTTGGCCGCTAACACTGAAGCTTTCTTT,CASSQDLAANTEAFF
once,TRBJ1-4,-,TRBV19,TGTGCCAGTAGTACCCCCGTCACAGGCTCTAATGAAAAACTGTTTTTT,CASSTPVTGSNEKLFF
-,TRBJ1-1,-,TRBV11-2,TGTGCCAGCAGCTTACAGGGGGAAGCTTTCTTT,CASSLQGEAFF
-,TRBJ2-7,-,TRBV30,TGTGCCTGGAGTGGAGGGTATCACGAGCAGTACTTC,CAWSGGYHEQYF
-,TRBJ2-3,TRBD1,TRBV5-6,TGTGCCAGCAGCTTCGAGACAGGGGGTTTACGTAATACGCAGTATTTT,CASSFETGGLRNTQYF
few,TRBJ2-7,-,TRBV10-3,TGTGCCATCAGTGACGCCCCGGACACCTACGAGCAGTACTTC,CAISDAPDTYEQYF
-,TRBJ2-7,TRBD2,TRBV4-1,TGCGCCAGCAGCAACCGACTAGCGGGGGGGCTTAAGACCTACGAGCAGTACTTC,CASSNRLAGGLKTYEQYF
-,TRBJ2-2,TRBD1,TRBV6-6,TGTGCCACCCAGGGACAGGTGGGAACCGGGGAGCTGTTTTTT,CATQGQVGTGELFF
-,TRBJ2-7,-,TRBV19,TGTGCCAGTAACTCGGGAAAGAGCGACGAGCAGTACTTC,CASNSGKSDEQYF
-,TRBJ1-2,-,TRBV5-1,TGCGCCAGCAACATGGACGCCCTCACAGGAGGCTACACCTTC,CASNMDALTGGYTF
-,TRBJ2-7,-,TRBV4-1,TGCGCCAGCAGCCAAGACAGTAGGGGTTACGAGCAGTACTTC,CASSQDSRGYEQYF
once,TRBJ2-1,-,TRBV9,TGTGCCAGCAGTAAAGCGGGCGGGGCCTTCTCCTACAATGAGCAGTTCTTC,CASSKAGGAFSYNEQFF
-,TRBJ1-4,-,TRBV6-5,TGTGCCACCCTAGATACGGGGGGCGCAGAGGAAAAACTGTTTTTT,CATLDTGGAEEKLFF
once,TRBJ2-7,-,TRBV6-6,TGTGCCAGCAGACTTTACAGTACCTACGAGCAGTACTTC,CASRLYSTYEQYF
-,TRBJ2-3,TRBD2,TRBV5-1,TGCGCCAGCAGCTTGTTTGCCCTAGCGGGGGGAACCACAGATACGCAGTATTTT,CASSLFALAGGTTDTQYF
-,TRBJ2-7,-,TRBV20-1,TGCAGTGCTAGTACGGGGAGAACCGAGCAGTACTTC,CSASTGRTEQYF
-,TRBJ2-2,-,TRBV7-3,TGTGCCAGCAGCCAACCTCCGGGCAGGGATCGAACCGGGGAGCTGTTTTTT,CASSQPPGRDRTGELFF